The next 20 T cell receptor beta chains were all read from a single sample in a study of identical twins. One entry per CDR3 protein, called by TCRdb with MiXCR from the 5' RACE reads. The table records 500,000 to 550,000 distinct CDR3 sequences, 20% to 25% of them present only once. This sample was also put to use in a study of yellow fever vaccine responses in identical twins.

Sequences were obtained from CD4+ T cells sorted from blood. These receptors were taken from a woman aged 18-35 years in good health.

The chain recombines TRBV20-1 with TRBJ2-2; the D is unclear. CDR1 DFQATT and CDR2 SNEGSKA come from the germline V gene (reference sequence). The CDR3 has 15 residues. V lost 6 bases, J lost 1 base, and 15 bases lay in between. The CDR3 loop reads CSALGPPGNTGELFF. CDR3 DNA: TGCAGTGCCCTTGGTCCCCCGGGGAACACCGGGGAGCTGTTTTTT.

This clonotype was picked up a small number of times. The CDR3 sequence: CASSLLTSRSEQFF. CDR3 sequence (DNA): TGTGCCAGCAGTCTTCTGACTAGTCGTAGTGAGCAGTTCTTC. This sequence joins TRBV12-3 or TRBV12-4 and TRBJ2-1, with D possibly being TRBD2 (6 bases). This CDR3 contains 14 residues. Trimming took 5 bases from V and 9 from J, leaving 17 bases between them.

Only a few counts were recorded for this clonotype. The chain recombines TRBV7-3 with TRBJ2-1, with no clear D. The CDR3 totals 11 residues. V lost 2 bases to trimming and J lost 9 bases, with 5 bases between them. Germline V gives CDR1 SGHTA, CDR2 FQGTGA. The CDR3 bases are TGTGCCAGCAGCTTAGATACTGAGCAGTTCTTC. It is translated as CASSLDTEQFF.

There are a few counts of this clonotype. CDR3 nucleotides: TGCGCCAGCACCCGATCCGGGGACAGGGCGGACGAGCAGTACTTC. It is translated as CASTRSGDRADEQYF. The rearrangement uses TRBV5-1 and TRBJ2-7, with 9 bases lining up with TRBD1. Losses at the gene ends were 6 bases for V and 5 bases for J; bases not matched to a gene: 12. Germline V lookup: CDR1 SGHRS, CDR2 YFSETQ. This CDR3 has 15 amino acids.

This sequence joins TRBV5-1 and TRBJ2-3, with a possible D match to TRBD2 (6 bases). CDR1 is SGHRS and CDR2 is YFSETQ in the germline V gene. Trimming removed 1 base from V and 11 bases from J, with 14 bases in between. This CDR3 is 13 amino acids long. The CDR3 region is CASSLWGGEEQYF. CDR3 coding DNA: TGCGCCAGCAGCTTGTGGGGCGGGGAGGAGCAGTATTTT.

The V gene is TRBV24-1, the J gene TRBJ2-1; TRBD2 matches at 8 bases. The CDR3 contains 13 residues. The V segment lost 3 bases and the J segment 8 bases; nucleotides outside the gene matches: 2. The germline gives CDR1 KGHDR, CDR2 SFDVKD. The CDR3 protein is CATSDNGGDEQFF. DNA of the CDR3: TGTGCCACCAGTGATAACGGGGGGGATGAGCAGTTCTTC.

V gene TRBV12-3 or TRBV12-4 combines with J gene TRBJ2-1, with 7 bases matching TRBD1. Germline trimming cut 8 bases from V and 0 bases from J; bases unmatched to any gene: 4. The CDR3 extends over 14 amino acids. The CDR3 DNA reads as TGTGCCAGCCTAAACAGGGGCTCCTACAATGAGCAGTTCTTC. It translates to CASLNRGSYNEQFF.

A few counts support this clonotype. The chain uses TRBV10-3 and TRBJ2-3; weak D call: TRBD2 (6 bases). The CDR3 runs to 14 residues. Trimming shortened V by 10 bases and J by 6 bases, and 20 bases separated the two germline ends. Germline loops: CDR1 ENHRY, CDR2 SYGVKD. CDR3 sequence reads: CATRDSKGVDTQYF. The CDR3, as DNA: TGTGCCACCAGGGACTCCAAAGGCGTCGATACGCAGTATTTT.

CDR3 protein: CASSLDLTGGGDTQYF. The CDR3 DNA sequence: TGTGCCAGCAGCTTAGATTTGACAGGGGGGGGAGATACGCAGTATTTT. V is TRBV7-9 and J is TRBJ2-3; 9 nucleotides align to TRBD1. V lost 1 base and J lost 5; bases outside the gene matches: 7. The germline CDR1 and CDR2 sequences are SEHNR and FQNEAQ (reference sequence). The CDR3 covers 16 residues.

This clonotype was seen only a few times. V usage is TRBV29-1 and J usage is TRBJ2-3; D is uncertain. Germline CDR1 SQVTM, CDR2 ANQGSEA. Trimming took off 6 bases at V and 0 bases at J, with 7 bases between the two ends. The CDR3 totals 12 residues. Here the CDR3 DNA reads TGCAGCGTGGAAAAGAGCACAGATACGCAGTATTTT. This translates into CSVEKSTDTQYF.

This clonotype has just a few counts. The chain uses TRBV6-5 and TRBJ1-4; maybe TRBD1 (6 bases). CDR1 and CDR2 (germline): MNHEY, SVGAGI. The CDR3 is 14 amino acids. With 0 bases removed from V and 6 bases from J, the gap between germline ends came to 8 bases. This CDR3 is CASSYSWTDEKLFF. The CDR3 DNA reads as TGTGCCAGCAGTTACTCGTGGACAGATGAAAAACTGTTTTTT.

The chain employs TRBV20-1 and TRBJ2-1, with D tentatively TRBD1 or TRBD2 (6 bases each). This CDR3 has 14 amino acids. Trimming took 1 base from V and 4 from J, leaving 11 bases between them. Germline assignment: CDR1 DFQATT and CDR2 SNEGSKA (reference sequence). Written as DNA, the CDR3 is TGCAGTGCTAGAGGGGGGGCCGGGTACAATGAGCAGTTCTTC. Its translation is CSARGGAGYNEQFF.

This clonotype has only a few counts. One end of the junction varies from germline; a read error may be responsible. The gene calls are TRBV5-4 and TRBJ2-5; perhaps TRBD2 as D (5 bases). From germline, CDR1 is SGHNT and CDR2 YYREEE (reference sequence). The CDR3 spans 13 residues. The CDR3 region is CASTLTGKETQYF. DNA of the CDR3: TGTGCCAGCACCTTGACGGGAAAAGAGACCCAGTACTTC. Full variable domain (rest looked up from reference TRBV5-4 and TRBJ2-5): ETGVTQSPTHLIKTRGQQVTLRCSSQSGHNTVSWYQQALGQGPQFIFQYYREEENGRGNFPPRFSGLQFPNYSSELNVNALELDDSALYLCASTLTGKETQYFGPGTRLLVL.

This chain joins TRBV19 and TRBJ2-1; tentatively, D is TRBD2 (5 bases). The V end lost 6 bases, the J end lost 10 bases, and 10 bases lay between the germline ends. The CDR3 sequence is 11 residues long. The germline CDR1 and CDR2 sequences are LNHDA and SQIVND (reference sequence). The CDR3 sequence is CASRTRDEQFF. Written as DNA, the CDR3 is TGTGCCAGTAGAACTAGAGACGAGCAGTTCTTC.

A few counts support this clonotype. The chain recombines TRBV29-1 with TRBJ2-1; D is possibly TRBD1 (6 bases). This CDR3 has 13 amino acids. Per germline, CDR1 SQVTM and CDR2 ANQGSEA. Deletions cut 7 bases from V and 6 bases from J, with 16 bases between. This chain's CDR3 is CSADYRVGNEQFF. CDR3 in DNA: TGCAGCGCGGATTACAGGGTCGGCAATGAGCAGTTCTTC.

The chain joins TRBV27 to TRBJ2-4; the match to TRBD2 covers 12 bases. This CDR3 contains 18 residues. Germline trimming cut 3 bases from V and 8 bases from J; bases unmatched to any gene: 14. Germline assignment: CDR1 MNHEY and CDR2 SMNVEV (reference sequence). The CDR3 bases are TGTGCCAGCAGTTTGAGCCGACTAGCGGGAGCGCGGGGGGACATTCAGTACTTC. Residues: CASSLSRLAGARGDIQYF.

The rearrangement links TRBV29-1 to TRBJ2-7; the match to TRBD1 covers 7 bases. After removal of 5 bases from V and 0 bases from J, the junction contained 7 bases not matched to a gene. The CDR3 sequence is 14 residues long. Germline V lookup: CDR1 SQVTM, CDR2 ANQGSEA. CDR3 region: CSVQDRLSSYEQYF. In DNA, the CDR3 is TGCAGCGTTCAGGACAGGTTGAGCTCCTACGAGCAGTACTTC.

The chain combines TRBV6-2 or TRBV6-3 with TRBJ2-7; D not resolved. The germline gives CDR1 MNHEY, CDR2 SVGEGT. V lost 6 bases and J lost 2, with 17 bases in between. The CDR3 loop spans 15 amino acids. The CDR3 is CASRHQTLRAYEQYF. CDR3 sequence (DNA): TGTGCCAGCAGGCACCAGACCCTTCGGGCCTACGAGCAGTACTTC.

This clonotype appeared a few times. V gene TRBV2 combines with J gene TRBJ1-4; no definite D call. Germline loops: CDR1 SNHLY, CDR2 FYNNEI. There are 13 residues in the CDR3. The V end was cut by 6 bases, the J end by 7 bases, with 12 bases between. CDR3 residues: CASSSQQGEKLFF. In nucleotides, the CDR3 is TGTGCCAGCAGCTCTCAACAAGGTGAAAAACTGTTTTTT. Complete variable domain (other parts from reference TRBV2 and TRBJ1-4): EPEVTQTPSHQVTQMGQEVILRCVPISNHLYFYWYRQILGQKVEFLVSFYNNEISEKSEIFDDQFSVERPDGSNFTLKIRSTKLEDSAMYFCASSSQQGEKLFFGSGTQLSVL.

This rearrangement joins TRBV20-1 to TRBJ2-2; D is possibly TRBD2 (6 bases). The germline V gene has CDR1 DFQATT and CDR2 SNEGSKA (reference sequence). This CDR3 is built from 14 residues. V lost 5 bases to trimming and J lost 0 bases, with 10 bases between them. This chain's CDR3 is CSAVAETNTGELFF. The CDR3 DNA is TGCAGTGCTGTAGCGGAAACGAACACCGGGGAGCTGTTTTTT.